The 25 T cell receptor beta chains below come from one sample, sequenced in a study of T cell changes during pregnancy in multiple sclerosis. The protocol was immunoSEQ multiplex PCR, while the TCRdb copy is restricted to in-frame clones and leaves out a portion. The data show 40,000 to 50,000 clones, less than 95% seen once. The specimen was CD4+ T cells from peripheral blood mononuclear cells, collected in the third trimester of pregnancy. These receptors all come from a female donor with multiple sclerosis, enrolled in a pregnancy study.

This clone was detected only a few times. The DNA of the CDR3 is TGTGCCAGCAGCCCGATAACAGGGGGCCGAGGGGAGCTGTTTTTT. This gives the protein CASSPITGGRGELFF. V usage is TRBV7-2 and J usage is TRBJ2-2; TRBD1 matches at 9 bases. There are 15 residues in the CDR3. The germline V gene has CDR1 SGHTA and CDR2 FQGNSA. Losses at the gene ends were 5 bases for V and 8 bases for J; bases not matched to a gene: 9.

The rearrangement links TRBV6-1 to TRBJ1-2, with D perhaps TRBD1 (5 bases). The germline V gene has CDR1 MNHNS and CDR2 SASEGT. Trimming stripped 1 base from V and 13 bases from J, with 16 bases between. The CDR3 totals 13 residues. CDR3 bases: TGTGCCAGCAGTGAAGACCACAGGTTCTTGGTCACCTTC. It codes for CASSEDHRFLVTF.

The chain is built from TRBV19 and TRBJ1-4; 7 bases match TRBD1. The CDR3 is 15 amino acids. J lost 0 bases, V lost 5 bases, and 3 bases had no gene match. The germline V gene encodes CDR1 LNHDA and CDR2 SQIVND (reference sequence). Here the CDR3 reads CASSAGQTTNEKLFF. The CDR3 nucleotides read TGTGCCAGTAGTGCGGGACAGACAACTAATGAAAAACTGTTTTTT.

The rearrangement uses TRBV25-1 and TRBJ1-1; D is possibly TRBD1 (5 bases). V gave up 1 base and J gave up 5 bases, with 8 bases separating them. The CDR3 totals 13 residues. CDR1 MGHDK and CDR2 SYGVNS come from the germline V gene. For the CDR3, the DNA is TGTGCCAGCAGTGAATTCGGGGGGACTGAAGCTTTCTTT. This codes for CASSEFGGTEAFF.

The chain recombines TRBV4-3 with TRBJ1-2; 8 bases agree with TRBD1. V gave up 0 bases and J gave up 1 base; unmatched junction bases: 4. Germline V gives CDR1 LGHNA, CDR2 YSLEER. The length of the CDR3 is 16 residues. CDR3 sequence (DNA): TGCGCCAGCAGCCAAGATAGACAGGGGAATAACTATGGCTACACCTTC. It codes for CASSQDRQGNNYGYTF.

This clone was recorded only once. The chain uses TRBV29-1 and TRBJ1-2; D ambiguous. Germline V lookup: CDR1 SQVTM, CDR2 ANQGSEA. The CDR3 sequence is 13 residues long. With 4 bases removed from V and 2 bases from J, the gap between germline ends came to 11 bases. CDR3 amino acids: CSVGSRQNYGYTF. CDR3 nucleotide sequence: TGCAGCGTTGGGTCTAGGCAGAACTATGGCTACACCTTC.

This chain links TRBV19 with TRBJ2-5, with a weak D call TRBD1 (5 bases). Deletions cut 4 bases from V and 5 bases from J, with 11 bases between. Germline V CDR1 and CDR2: LNHDA, SQIVND (reference sequence). The CDR3 has 13 residues. The CDR3 loop reads CASSTRVQETQYF. CDR3 DNA sequence: TGTGCCAGTAGTACCAGGGTCCAGGAGACCCAGTACTTC.

The rearrangement uses TRBV7-9 and TRBJ1-2, with 7 bases aligning to TRBD1. CDR1 and CDR2 from the germline V gene are SEHNR and FQNEAQ (reference sequence). The CDR3 contains 15 residues. V lost 2 bases and J lost 1; bases outside the gene matches: 4. CDR3 coding DNA: TGTGCCAGCAGCTTATCGGGACAGCGTAACTATGGCTACACCTTC. Residues: CASSLSGQRNYGYTF.

J is TRBJ2-7 and V is TRBV10-1; D is unclear. The CDR3 runs to 20 residues. The V gene lost 2 bases and the J gene lost 3 bases, with 29 bases spanning the gap. Germline V gene lookup returns CDR1 WNHNN and CDR2 SYGVQD (reference sequence). CDR3 amino acids: CASSEGLVSFNFQNLYEQYF. Here the CDR3 DNA reads TGCGCCAGCAGTGAGGGTCTAGTTTCATTCAATTTCCAAAACCTCTACGAGCAGTACTTC.

The J gene is TRBJ2-1, the V gene TRBV6-5; D possibly corresponds to TRBD1 (5 bases). CDR3 length: 14 amino acids. The V end was cut by 2 bases, the J end by 6 bases, with 11 bases between. Germline V gives CDR1 MNHEY, CDR2 SVGAGI. Here the CDR3 DNA reads TGTGCCAGCAGTTACGATGTGGGGCCCAATGAGCAGTTCTTC. Its translation: CASSYDVGPNEQFF.

The rearrangement links TRBV28 to TRBJ2-5; 7 bases line up with TRBD1. Trimming took 3 bases from V and 3 from J; bases not matched to a gene: 4. This CDR3 contains 14 residues. From germline, CDR1 is MDHEN and CDR2 SYDVKM. CDR3 protein: CASSFSDREETQYF. The DNA for the CDR3 is TGTGCCAGCAGTTTTTCCGACAGGGAAGAGACCCAGTACTTC. Drawing the rest from reference TRBV28 and TRBJ2-5, the complete variable domain is DVKVTQSSRYLVKRTGEKVFLECVQDMDHENMFWYRQDPGLGLRLIYFSYDVKMKEKGDIPEGYSVSREKKERFSLILESASTNQTSMYLCASSFSDREETQYFGPGTRLLVL.

This sequence joins TRBV4-2 and TRBJ2-1; TRBD2 matches at 10 bases. This CDR3 is built from 17 residues. V lost 4 bases to trimming and J lost 7 bases; unmatched junction nucleotides: 13. CDR1 is LGHNA and CDR2 is YNFKEQ in the germline V gene. The CDR3 spells CASSPLVAGGMRNEQFF. The CDR3 bases are TGTGCCAGCAGCCCTCTTGTAGCGGGAGGAATGAGGAATGAGCAGTTCTTC.

The rearrangement uses TRBV5-1 and TRBJ2-1; 7 bases fit TRBD1. V lost 8 bases and J lost 3; bases outside the gene matches: 17. This CDR3 comprises 17 residues. Per the germline V gene, CDR1 is SGHRS and CDR2 is YFSETQ. The CDR3: CASGTGTVAQGYNEQFF. The CDR3 bases are TGCGCCAGTGGAACCGGGACAGTAGCCCAGGGCTACAATGAGCAGTTCTTC.

The V call is TRBV6-1, the J call TRBJ2-7, with 9 bases fitting TRBD1. This CDR3 has 14 residues. CDR1 is MNHNS, CDR2 SASEGT, per germline. Trimming at V came to 8 bases and at J to 4 bases, leaving 9 bases not matched to a gene. CDR3 in DNA: TGTGCCAGCGGGGGGGACAGGGAACGATACGAGCAGTACTTC. This sequence encodes CASGGDRERYEQYF.

The CDR3, as DNA: TGTGCCAGCAGTCGGGCGGGCAACTCCTACGAGCAGTACTTC. Its protein is CASSRAGNSYEQYF. This sequence joins TRBV28 and TRBJ2-7; D possibly corresponds to TRBD2 (5 bases). V was trimmed by 5 bases and J by 0 bases, leaving 11 bases between them. The CDR3 extends over 14 amino acids. From germline, CDR1 is MDHEN and CDR2 SYDVKM.

The chain is built from TRBV5-4 and TRBJ2-5, with D tentatively TRBD1 (5 bases). Trimming took off 3 bases at V and 2 bases at J, with 17 bases between the two ends. The CDR3 has 16 residues. Looked up from germline, CDR1 is SGHNT and CDR2 is YYREEE (reference sequence). The CDR3 spells CASSYDSRAPQETQYF. CDR3 coding DNA: TGTGCCAGCAGCTACGACAGCCGTGCTCCTCAAGAGACCCAGTACTTC.

The V and J genes are TRBV6-6 and TRBJ2-3; 8 bases align to TRBD2. V lost 6 bases to trimming and J lost 6 bases; unmatched junction nucleotides: 8. CDR3 size: 14 residues. Per the germline V gene, CDR1 is MNHNY and CDR2 is SVGAGI (reference sequence). The CDR3 region is CASRPGLVVDTQYF. CDR3 nucleotide sequence: TGTGCCAGCAGACCGGGACTAGTCGTCGATACGCAGTATTTT.

This clone was recorded a few times. CDR3 DNA sequence: TGTGCCAGCAGCCAATCGACAGTGAACACTGAAGCTTTCTTT. It encodes CASSQSTVNTEAFF. V gene TRBV16 combines with J gene TRBJ1-1; D possibly corresponds to TRBD1 (5 bases). With 0 bases removed from V and 0 bases from J, the gap between germline ends came to 5 bases. Germline-derived CDR1 and CDR2 are KGHSY and FQNENV. The CDR3 runs to 14 residues.

The chain recombines TRBV11-3 with TRBJ2-5, with a possible D match to TRBD1 (6 bases). CDR3 size: 15 residues. V lost 3 bases and J 1 base, leaving 12 bases between the germline ends. The germline gives CDR1 SGHNT, CDR2 YENEEA. The CDR3 DNA reads TGTGCCAGCAGCTTCCGGGACAAGTTCCAAGAGACCCAGTACTTC. Amino acid sequence: CASSFRDKFQETQYF.

The table lists this clone with a count of one. V usage is TRBV28 and J usage is TRBJ1-5; D not resolved. V dropped 1 base and J dropped 11 bases, with 9 bases sitting between them. Germline lookup yields CDR1 MDHEN and CDR2 SYDVKM. The CDR3 is 12 residues long. This chain's CDR3 is CASSLLGTAQHF. The CDR3 DNA is TGTGCCAGCAGTTTATTGGGTACAGCCCAGCATTTT. The complete variable domain, with remaining parts taken from reference TRBV28 and TRBJ1-5, reads DVKVTQSSRYLVKRTGEKVFLECVQDMDHENMFWYRQDPGLGLRLIYFSYDVKMKEKGDIPEGYSVSREKKERFSLILESASTNQTSMYLCASSLLGTAQHFGDGTRLSIL.

The chain carries TRBV29-1 and TRBJ1-1, with TRBD1 identical over 8 bases. The CDR3 has 13 amino acids. V shed 8 bases, J shed 0 bases, and the junction held 5 bases outside the gene matches. Germline CDR1 SQVTM, CDR2 ANQGSEA. The chain's CDR3 is CSTRQGMNTEAFF. The CDR3 DNA reads as TGCAGCACTCGACAGGGGATGAACACTGAAGCTTTCTTT.

This clone was recorded only once. This chain's CDR3 is CALPPACYEQYF. The CDR3 DNA reads as TGTGCCTTGCCCCCAGCGTGCTACGAGCAGTACTTC. The chain couples TRBV9 to TRBJ2-7, with D unresolved. V lost 10 bases to trimming and J lost 3 bases, with 14 bases between them. CDR3 length: 12 residues. Germline loops: CDR1 SGDLS, CDR2 YYNGEE.

The chain joins TRBV19 to TRBJ1-1; a weak D match, TRBD1 (5 bases). Trimming took 4 bases from V and 7 from J, leaving 7 bases between them. The CDR3 contains 11 residues. Germline V CDR1 and CDR2: LNHDA, SQIVND (reference sequence). The CDR3 nucleotides read TGTGCCAGTAGTAGGGACTTTGAAGCTTTCTTT. It is translated as CASSRDFEAFF.

The J gene is TRBJ2-1, the V gene TRBV7-6; D is unresolved. Germline CDR1 and CDR2: SGHVS and FNYEAQ. This CDR3 region has 16 residues. Trimming removed 5 bases from V and 7 bases from J, with 21 bases in between. CDR3 coding DNA: TGTGCCAGCAGCGCAAGCACGTTACAGATGTTAAATGAGCAGTTCTTC. Protein: CASSASTLQMLNEQFF.

The genes are TRBV12-5 and TRBJ2-3; tentatively, D is TRBD2 (6 bases). The CDR3 runs 13 residues. Germline CDR1 is LGHNT and CDR2 is FRNRAP. Trimming took off 4 bases at V and 1 base at J, with 6 bases between the two ends. The CDR3 sequence is CASGWGGTDTQYF. DNA of the CDR3: TGTGCTAGTGGTTGGGGGGGCACAGATACGCAGTATTTT.